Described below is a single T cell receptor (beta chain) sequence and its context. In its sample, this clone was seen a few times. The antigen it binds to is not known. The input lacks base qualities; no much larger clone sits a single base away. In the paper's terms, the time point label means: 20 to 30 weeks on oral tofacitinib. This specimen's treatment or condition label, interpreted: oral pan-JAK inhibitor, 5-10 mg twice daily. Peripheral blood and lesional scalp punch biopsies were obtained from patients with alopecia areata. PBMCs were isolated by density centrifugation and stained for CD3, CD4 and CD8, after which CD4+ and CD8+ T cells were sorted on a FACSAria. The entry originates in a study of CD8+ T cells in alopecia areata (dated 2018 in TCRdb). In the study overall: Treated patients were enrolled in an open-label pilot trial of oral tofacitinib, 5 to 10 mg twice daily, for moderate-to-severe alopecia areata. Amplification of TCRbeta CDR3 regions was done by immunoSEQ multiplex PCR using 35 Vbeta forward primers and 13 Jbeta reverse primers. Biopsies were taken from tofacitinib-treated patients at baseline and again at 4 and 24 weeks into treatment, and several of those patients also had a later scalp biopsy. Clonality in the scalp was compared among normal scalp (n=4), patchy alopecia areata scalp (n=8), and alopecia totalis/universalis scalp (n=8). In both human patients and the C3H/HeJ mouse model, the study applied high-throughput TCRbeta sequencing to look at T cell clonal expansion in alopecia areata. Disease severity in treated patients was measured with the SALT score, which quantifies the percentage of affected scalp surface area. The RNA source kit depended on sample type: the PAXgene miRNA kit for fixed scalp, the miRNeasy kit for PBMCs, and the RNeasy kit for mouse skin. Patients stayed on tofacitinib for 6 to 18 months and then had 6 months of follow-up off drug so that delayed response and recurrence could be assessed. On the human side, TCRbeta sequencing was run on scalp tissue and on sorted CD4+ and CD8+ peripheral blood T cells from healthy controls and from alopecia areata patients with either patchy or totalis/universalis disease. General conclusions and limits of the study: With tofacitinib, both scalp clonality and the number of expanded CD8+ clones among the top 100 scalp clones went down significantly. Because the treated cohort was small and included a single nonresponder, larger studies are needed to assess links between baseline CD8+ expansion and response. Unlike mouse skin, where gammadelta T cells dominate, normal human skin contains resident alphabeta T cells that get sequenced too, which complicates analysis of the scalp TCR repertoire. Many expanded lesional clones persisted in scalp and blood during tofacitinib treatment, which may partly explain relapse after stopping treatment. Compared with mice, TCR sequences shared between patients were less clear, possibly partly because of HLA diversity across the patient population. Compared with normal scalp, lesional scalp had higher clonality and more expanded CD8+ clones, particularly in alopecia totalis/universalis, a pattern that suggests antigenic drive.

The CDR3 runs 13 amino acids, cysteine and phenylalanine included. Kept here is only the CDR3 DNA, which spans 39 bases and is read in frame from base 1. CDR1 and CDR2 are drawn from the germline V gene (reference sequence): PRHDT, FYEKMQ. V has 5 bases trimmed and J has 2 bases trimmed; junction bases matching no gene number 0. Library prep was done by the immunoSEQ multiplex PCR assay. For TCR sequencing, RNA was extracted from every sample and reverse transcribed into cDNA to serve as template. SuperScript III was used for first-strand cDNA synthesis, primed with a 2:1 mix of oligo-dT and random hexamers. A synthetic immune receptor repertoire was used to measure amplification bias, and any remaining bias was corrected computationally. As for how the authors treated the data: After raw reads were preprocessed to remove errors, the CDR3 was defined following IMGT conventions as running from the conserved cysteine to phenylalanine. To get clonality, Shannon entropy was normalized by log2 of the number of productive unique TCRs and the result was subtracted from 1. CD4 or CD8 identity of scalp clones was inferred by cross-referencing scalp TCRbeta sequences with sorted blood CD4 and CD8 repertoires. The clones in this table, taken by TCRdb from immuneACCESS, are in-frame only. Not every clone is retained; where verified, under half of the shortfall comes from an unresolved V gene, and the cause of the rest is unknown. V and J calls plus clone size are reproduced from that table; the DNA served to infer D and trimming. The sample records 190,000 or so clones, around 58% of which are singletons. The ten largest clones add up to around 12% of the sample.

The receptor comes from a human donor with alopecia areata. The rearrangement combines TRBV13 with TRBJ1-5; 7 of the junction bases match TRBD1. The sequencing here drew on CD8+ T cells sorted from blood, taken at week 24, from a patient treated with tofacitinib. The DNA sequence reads TGTGCCAGCAGCGACAGGGGCAATCAGCCCCAGCATTTT. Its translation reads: CASSDRGNQPQHF.